This T cell receptor beta chain is drawn from a study of technical replicates of blood from a few donors. TCRdb keeps only in-frame clones here, not all; method: immunoSEQ multiplex PCR. The data contain approximately 58,000 clones, more than 70% of them singletons. Germline assignment: CDR1 LNHDA and CDR2 SQIVND (reference sequence). The CDR3 extends over 16 amino acids. V gave up 5 bases and J gave up 6 bases; unmatched junction bases: 9. The gene calls are TRBV19 and TRBJ2-2; the match to TRBD2 covers 10 bases. The sequence was collected from a human donor in good health. Some clones in this sample may be carry-over from other donors' samples. Specimen: PBMCs. The CDR3 region is CASSYFGTSVSGELFF. CDR3 coding DNA: TGTGCCAGTAGTTACTTTGGGACTAGCGTTTCCGGGGAGCTGTTTTTT.